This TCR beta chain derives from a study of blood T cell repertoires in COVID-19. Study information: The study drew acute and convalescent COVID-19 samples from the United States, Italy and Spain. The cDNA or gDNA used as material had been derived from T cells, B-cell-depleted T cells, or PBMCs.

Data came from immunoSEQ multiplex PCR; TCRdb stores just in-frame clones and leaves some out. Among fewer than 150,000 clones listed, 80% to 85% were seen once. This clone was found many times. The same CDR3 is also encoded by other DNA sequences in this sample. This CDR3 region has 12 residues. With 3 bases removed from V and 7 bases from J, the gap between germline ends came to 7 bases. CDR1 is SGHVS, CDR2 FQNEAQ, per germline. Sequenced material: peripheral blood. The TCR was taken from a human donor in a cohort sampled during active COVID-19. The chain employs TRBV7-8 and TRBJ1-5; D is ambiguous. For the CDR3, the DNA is TGTGCCAGCAGCTTTCTAGGACAGCCCCAGCATTTT. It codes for CASSFLGQPQHF. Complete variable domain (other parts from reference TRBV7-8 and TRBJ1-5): GAGVSQSPRYKVAKRGQDVALRCDPISGHVSLFWYQQALGQGPEFLTYFQNEAQLDKSGLPSDRFFAERPEGSVSTLKIQRTQQEDSAVYLCASSFLGQPQHFGDGTRLSIL.